These 9 T cell receptor beta chains were all obtained from the same sample, sequenced in a study of B cell selection in AIRE deficiency. Produced via immunoSEQ multiplex PCR; TCRdb's table is partial and in-frame only. The sample lists about 24,000 clones, approximately 96% occurring once. CD4+CD127+ cells were sorted as the conventional CD4 T cells. The sequenced sample was conventional CD4+ T cells sorted from PBMCs. Every receptor here comes from a human donor with AIRE deficiency.

The V gene is TRBV12-5, the J gene TRBJ2-1; perhaps TRBD2 as D (5 bases). This CDR3 is built from 17 residues. The germline gives CDR1 LGHNT, CDR2 FRNRAP. The V end lost 0 bases, the J end lost 5 bases, and 17 bases lay between the germline ends. CDR3 sequence: CASGLVQSGKAHNEQFF. In nucleotides, the CDR3 is TGTGCTAGTGGTTTGGTACAGTCCGGGAAGGCTCACAATGAGCAGTTCTTC.

This chain connects TRBV20-1 to TRBJ1-4; D is unresolved. V was shortened by 5 bases and J by 3 bases, with 1 base between the two germline ends. The CDR3 is 10 amino acids. Germline V CDR1 and CDR2: DFQATT, SNEGSKA (reference sequence). Written as DNA, the CDR3 is TGCAGTGCTCCTAATGAAAAACTGTTTTTT. The encoded protein is CSAPNEKLFF.

CDR3 nucleotide sequence: TGTGCCACCAGCAGCGGACCGGCAAATGAGCAGTTCTTC. Translation: CATSSGPANEQFF. The chain joins TRBV15 to TRBJ2-1, with D unclear. This CDR3 region has 13 residues. CDR1 and CDR2 (germline): LNHNV, YYDKDF (reference sequence). V was trimmed by 3 bases and J by 7 bases, leaving 10 bases between them.

This sequence joins TRBV5-4 and TRBJ1-4; possible D gene TRBD1, 5 bases. V lost 1 base and J lost 5, with 12 bases in between. The germline V gene encodes CDR1 SGHNT and CDR2 YYREEE (reference sequence). This CDR3 is 15 amino acids long. CDR3: CASSLTGAMNEKLFF. The CDR3 DNA is TGTGCCAGCAGCTTGACCGGGGCGATGAATGAAAAACTGTTTTTT.

The chain employs TRBV7-3 and TRBJ2-1; 8 bases map to TRBD2. The CDR3 consists of 15 residues. Germline V CDR1 and CDR2: SGHTA, FQGTGA. V was pared by 0 bases and J by 8 bases, with 6 bases of the junction left unmatched. The CDR3, as DNA: TGTGCCAGCAGCTTAACCCGGGAGGGCCTCCATGAGCAGTTCTTC. It yields the protein CASSLTREGLHEQFF.

V gene TRBV28 combines with J gene TRBJ2-3; tentatively, D is TRBD1 (6 bases). CDR1 and CDR2 from the germline V gene are MDHEN and SYDVKM. Trimming stripped 6 bases from V and 7 bases from J, with 17 bases between. The CDR3 runs to 14 residues. CDR3 DNA: TGTGCCAGCAGCCCCGACAGGATCCAGAATACGCAGTATTTT. It specifies CASSPDRIQNTQYF.

The CDR3 protein is CSVEGGAGTEAFF. CDR3 in DNA: TGCAGCGTTGAAGGGGGGGCGGGAACTGAAGCTTTCTTT. V usage is TRBV29-1 and J usage is TRBJ1-1; maybe TRBD1 (6 bases). The germline V and J ends were trimmed by 1 base and 5 bases, with 11 bases remaining between them. The V gene's germline CDR1 is SQVTM and CDR2 ANQGSEA. The CDR3 runs 13 residues. The full variable domain, completed using reference TRBV29-1 and TRBJ1-1, is SAVISQKPSRDICQRGTSLTIQCQVDSQVTMMFWYRQQPGQSLTLIATANQGSEATYESGFVIDKFPISRPNLTFSTLTVSNMSPEDSSIYLCSVEGGAGTEAFFGQGTRLTVV.

V is TRBV28 and J is TRBJ2-2, with D hard to call. The length of the CDR3 is 12 residues. Deletions cut 7 bases from V and 9 bases from J, with 12 bases between. CDR1 and CDR2 from the germline V gene are MDHEN and SYDVKM. The CDR3 DNA follows: TGTGCCAGCAACCTAGGAACCAGGGAGCTGTTTTTT. Protein sequence: CASNLGTRELFF.

V usage is TRBV6-5 and J usage is TRBJ1-1, with D possibly TRBD1 on 5 matching bases. This CDR3 has 14 amino acids. Trimming removed 6 bases from V and 1 base from J, with 12 bases in between. Germline V lookup: CDR1 MNHEY, CDR2 SVGAGI. The CDR3 coding sequence is TGTGCCAGCAGCCGGACACCCGAGAACACTGAAGCTTTCTTT. Its protein product is CASSRTPENTEAFF.